The 6 T cell receptor beta chains listed next were all sequenced from one sample in a study of beta chain features in type 1 diabetes. Whole-study findings and limits: Shortening that was moderate but significant affected the TCRB CDR3s of Type 1 diabetes patients in all four CD4+ subsets.

Since all of the isolated RNA was reverse transcribed, expressed TCRB transcripts were what got sequenced. Only in-frame clones appear in the TCRdb table, and some are missing; sequencing was by immunoSEQ multiplex PCR. The sample holds 300,000 to 450,000 clones, 9.6% seen once. Antigens for these TCRs are unknown. What was sequenced was central memory CD4+ T cells from blood. The receptors stem from a man in his thirties or forties with type 1 diabetes.

This clone was seen repeatedly, ten times or more. The chain has TRBV14 and TRBJ2-1, with D possibly being TRBD2 (5 bases). This CDR3 has 14 amino acids. V lost 5 bases and J lost 0, with 8 bases in between. Germline V CDR1 and CDR2: SGHDN, FVKESK. CDR3 nucleotides: TGTGCCAGCAGCGGACTTGCCTCCTACAATGAGCAGTTCTTC. Encoded protein: CASSGLASYNEQFF.

This clone was recorded a few times. A much larger clone differs from this one at a single base, so this may be a read error. The CDR3 reads CASSPGTDTQYF. The CDR3 DNA follows: TGTGCCAGCAGCCCGGGCACAGATACGCAGTATTTT. The rearrangement uses TRBV6-5 and TRBJ2-3; no clear D. The CDR3 runs 12 residues. The V gene's germline CDR1 is MNHEY and CDR2 SVGAGI. V was trimmed by 6 bases and J by 1 base, leaving 5 bases between them.

This clone came up a few times. V is TRBV11-3 and J is TRBJ1-1; D gene ambiguous. From germline, CDR1 is SGHNT and CDR2 YENEEA. With 5 bases removed from V and 2 bases from J, the gap between germline ends came to 9 bases. The CDR3 totals 13 residues. This CDR3 is CASSTDLNTEAFF. Written as DNA, the CDR3 is TGTGCCAGCAGCACAGACCTTAACACTGAAGCTTTCTTT.

This clone was recorded a few times. The chain links TRBV27 to TRBJ1-1; no clear D gene. Per the germline V gene, CDR1 is MNHEY and CDR2 is SMNVEV (reference sequence). Trimming shortened V by 3 bases and J by 1 base, and 15 bases separated the two germline ends. The CDR3 has 16 amino acids. The CDR3 DNA sequence: TGTGCCAGCAGTTTGCTTCAAAGTGGGAAGAACACTGAAGCTTTCTTT. It yields the protein CASSLLQSGKNTEAFF.

The chain couples TRBV4-2 to TRBJ2-1; D is undetermined. This CDR3 spans 16 amino acids. Germline CDR1 LGHNA, CDR2 YNFKEQ. The germline V and J ends were trimmed by 0 bases and 4 bases, with 13 bases remaining between them. The CDR3 is CASSQEMRKVYNEQFF. CDR3 nucleotide sequence: TGTGCCAGCAGCCAAGAAATGAGAAAGGTGTACAATGAGCAGTTCTTC.

V gene TRBV5-4 combines with J gene TRBJ2-1; 13 nucleotides agree with TRBD2. CDR3 length: 19 residues. V lost 4 bases, J lost 0 bases, and 10 bases stayed unmatched. The germline V gene has CDR1 SGHNT and CDR2 YYREEE (reference sequence). CDR3: CASSQGGLAGSSSYNEQFF. In nucleotides, the CDR3 is TGTGCCAGCAGCCAAGGGGGACTAGCGGGGAGCAGCTCCTACAATGAGCAGTTCTTC.